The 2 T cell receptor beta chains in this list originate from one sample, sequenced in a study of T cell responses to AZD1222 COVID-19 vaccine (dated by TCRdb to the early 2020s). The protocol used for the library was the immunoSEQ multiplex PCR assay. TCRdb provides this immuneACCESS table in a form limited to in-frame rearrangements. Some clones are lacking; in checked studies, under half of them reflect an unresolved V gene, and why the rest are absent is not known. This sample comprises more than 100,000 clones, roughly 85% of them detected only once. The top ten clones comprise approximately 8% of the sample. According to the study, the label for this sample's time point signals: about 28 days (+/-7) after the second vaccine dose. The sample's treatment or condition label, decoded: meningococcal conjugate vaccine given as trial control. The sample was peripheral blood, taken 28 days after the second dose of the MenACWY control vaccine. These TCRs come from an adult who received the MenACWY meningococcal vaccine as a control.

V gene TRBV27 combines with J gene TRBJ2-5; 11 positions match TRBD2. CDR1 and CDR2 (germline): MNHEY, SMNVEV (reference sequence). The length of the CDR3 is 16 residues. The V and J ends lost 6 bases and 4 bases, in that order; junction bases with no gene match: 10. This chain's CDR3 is CASRPQLAGARETQYF. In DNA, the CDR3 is TGTGCCAGCAGACCTCAACTAGCGGGAGCACGAGAGACCCAGTACTTC.

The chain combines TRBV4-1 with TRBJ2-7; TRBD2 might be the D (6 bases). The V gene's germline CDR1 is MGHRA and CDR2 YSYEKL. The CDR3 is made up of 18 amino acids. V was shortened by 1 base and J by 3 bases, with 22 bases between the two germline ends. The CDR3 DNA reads TGCGCCAGCAGCCAAGTCATCCTTTCGCGGCTAGCGAGCTACGAGCAGTACGTC. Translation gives CASSQVILSRLASYEQYV.